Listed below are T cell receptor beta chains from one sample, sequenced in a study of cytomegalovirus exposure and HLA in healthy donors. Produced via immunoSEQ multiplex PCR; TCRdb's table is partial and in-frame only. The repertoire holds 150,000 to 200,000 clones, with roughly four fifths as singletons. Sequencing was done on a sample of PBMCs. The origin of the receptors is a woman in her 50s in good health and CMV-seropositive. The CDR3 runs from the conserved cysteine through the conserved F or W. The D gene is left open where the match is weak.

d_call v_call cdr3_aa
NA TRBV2 CASSEPMPAGGSYNEQFF
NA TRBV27 CASSSRTQGYYYGYTF
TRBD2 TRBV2 CARTSGGSYNEQFF
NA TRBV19 CASKTRDTRTNSPLHF
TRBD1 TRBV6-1 CASSGSGQGYGYTF
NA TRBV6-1 CASSEVGGGIQPQHF
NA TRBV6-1 CASIRGVNTEAFF
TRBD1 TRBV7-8 CASSYRDRSYEQYF
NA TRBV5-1 CASSPTGSSTDTQYF
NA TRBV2 CASSEPRAGNTIYF
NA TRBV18 CASSPGATDTQYF
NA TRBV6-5 CASSYWGGAGNTIYF
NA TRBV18 CASSPPGSYEQYF
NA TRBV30 CARDLGGNTIYF
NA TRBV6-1 CAITGGGTYGYTF
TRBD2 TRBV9 CASSVTSGIYNEQFF
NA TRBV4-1 CASSQIPQGIRAEAFF
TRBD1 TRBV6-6 CASSYSWQGDAEAFF
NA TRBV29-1 CSVEHVGSWDGYTF
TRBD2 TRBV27 CASSLTSGDYQETQYF
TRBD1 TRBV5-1 CASSMAGTGKGEQYF
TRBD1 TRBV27 CASSPSGTVSYEQYF
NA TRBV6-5 CASSRQAASDEQFF
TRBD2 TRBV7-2 CASKTGGPGTGELFF
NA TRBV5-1 CASSLGLGRPLQETQYF
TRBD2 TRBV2 CASRGLAGSYEQYF
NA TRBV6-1 CASSEGHGNQPQHF
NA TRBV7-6 CASSLQGTDTQYF
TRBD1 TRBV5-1 CASSPGTVSYGYTF
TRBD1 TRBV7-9 CASSLGGQTEKLFF
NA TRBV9 CASSASGFTEAFF
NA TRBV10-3 CAISDMDSYEAFF
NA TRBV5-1 CASSHGGAGNEQFF
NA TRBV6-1 CASSEVGLETNLNSLHF
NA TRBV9 CASSAGTSGANVLTF
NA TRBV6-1 CASRARQVNTEAFF
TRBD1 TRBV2 CASRGQVLANYGYTF
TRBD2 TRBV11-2 CASSFLAGDWTGELFF
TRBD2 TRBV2 CASSDLLAAANTDTQYF
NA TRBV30 CAWTTGGWYNEQFF
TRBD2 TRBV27 CASSSLTGSGTSSEQYF
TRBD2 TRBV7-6 CASSLLAGATNGGELFF
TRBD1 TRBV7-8 CASSWDSNQPQHF
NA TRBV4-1 CASSLGGGGTDTQYF
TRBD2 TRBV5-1 CASSVALSGGNQETQYF
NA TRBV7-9 CASSLLRDEQYF
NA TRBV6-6 CASSPGYTEAFF
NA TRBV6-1 CASRSLKSSYNEQFF
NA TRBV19 CASSIVGGHQPQHF
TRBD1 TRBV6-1 CASSERQGTGEKLFF
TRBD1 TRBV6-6 CASSQGGSNYGYTF
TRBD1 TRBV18 CASSPETGNNQPQHF
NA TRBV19 CASSIGAGRQGNEQFF